This entry features one TCR beta chain sequence. Its cognate antigen is unknown. Anti-CD4 multisort beads removed cells negatively, then anti-CD8 beads positively selected CD8+ T cells. The entry originates in a study of relationships among human T cell subsets. Findings of the study overall: The seven subsets showed no significant differences in gene usage or CDR3 length. Substantial CDR3 sharing among Th1, Th2 and regulatory cells suggested stochastic fate choice. Bead-based sorting did not rule out CD4+CD8+ double-positive cells.

CDR3 length equals 16 residues. V dropped 4 bases and J dropped 6 bases, with 18 bases sitting between them. Germline loops: CDR1 MNHEY, CDR2 SMNVEV (reference sequence). The T cell receptor alpha and beta CDR3 regions were amplified from mRNA by semiquantitative ARM-PCR. Tagged nested gene-specific primers were used first, then communal superprimers amplified exponentially. TCRdb fed the multiplex PCR reads into MiXCR, producing one record per CDR3 protein. The repertoire holds about 5,000 distinct CDR3 sequences, with 50% to 70% as singletons. The J gene is TRBJ2-2, the V gene TRBV27, with D perhaps matching TRBD2 (5 bases). The clonotype comes from a man aged 35-49 years in good health. Material for sequencing was CD8+ T cells sorted from blood. The CDR3 DNA reads TGTGCCAGCAGTTCATGGCGGGTAGCCATGGCCGGGGAGCTGTTTTTT. It codes for CASSSWRVAMAGELFF.